These T cell receptor beta chains were read from a single sample in a study of T cell repertoires in cytomegalovirus infection. TCRdb itself ran the reads through MiXCR, one entry per CDR3 protein. The sample lists about 600,000 distinct CDR3 sequences; approximately 24% were seen once. Sequenced input: CD8+ T cells from PBMCs. The receptor source for this set is a human donor in good health (CMV status not recorded). Some clones in this sample may be carry-over from other donors' samples. Each CDR3 is given with its conserved first and last residue. A D gene is named only where the DNA matches it firmly. Rows give clone size only sometimes, using once, few, many, or a class for an expanded clone.

d_gene | j_gene | v_gene | abundance | CDR3aa | CDR3nt
- | TRBJ1-1 | TRBV28 | many | CASSLEGGYTEAFF | TGTGCCAGCAGTTTAGAGGGAGGGTACACTGAAGCTTTCTTT
TRBD2 | TRBJ2-1 | TRBV6-5 | few | CASSYSWFGGNEQFF | TGTGCCAGCAGTTACTCTTGGTTCGGGGGGAATGAGCAGTTCTTC
- | TRBJ1-1 | TRBV6-2/TRBV6-3 | - | CASSPAGLLTEAFF | TGTGCCAGCAGTCCCGCGGGATTACTTACTGAAGCTTTCTTT
TRBD1 | TRBJ2-7 | TRBV6-6 | - | CASSYGQGAYEQYF | TGTGCCAGCAGTTACGGACAGGGTGCCTACGAGCAGTACTTC
- | TRBJ1-2 | TRBV6-2/TRBV6-3 | - | CASSASGLRYGYTF | TGTGCCAGCAGCGCTTCGGGCTTAAGATATGGCTACACCTTC
TRBD1 | TRBJ2-2 | TRBV14 | few | CASSQDGGGDRDTTGELFF | TGTGCCAGCAGCCAAGACGGCGGCGGCGACAGGGATACCACCGGGGAGCTGTTTTTT
TRBD1 | TRBJ1-6 | TRBV7-2 | many | CASSQYEDRLNSPLHF | TGTGCCAGCAGCCAGTACGAGGACAGGCTTAATTCACCCCTCCACTTT
- | TRBJ1-1 | TRBV5-1 | few | CASSPTGLGMNTEAFF | TGCGCCAGCAGCCCGACAGGCCTCGGGATGAACACTGAAGCTTTCTTT
TRBD1 | TRBJ1-2 | TRBV7-9 | many | CASSPGQGYYGYTF | TGTGCCAGCAGCCCGGGACAGGGTTACTATGGCTACACCTTC
TRBD2 | TRBJ2-1 | TRBV7-9 | few | CASSDGQGTSGNEQFF | TGTGCCAGCAGCGACGGCCAAGGGACTAGCGGAAATGAGCAGTTCTTC
- | TRBJ1-3 | TRBV12-3/TRBV12-4 | few | CASSFNPGNTIYF | TGTGCCAGCAGTTTTAACCCTGGAAACACCATATATTTT
- | TRBJ2-1 | TRBV19 | few | CASSTRDPRTGEQFF | TGTGCCAGTAGTACCCGGGACCCACGTACGGGGGAGCAGTTCTTC
TRBD2 | TRBJ2-2 | TRBV12-3/TRBV12-4 | few | CASSSLAGGPNTGELFF | TGTGCCAGCAGTTCGTTAGCGGGGGGACCCAACACCGGGGAGCTGTTTTTT
TRBD2 | TRBJ2-5 | TRBV6-5 | - | CASSELAGGYQETQYF | TGTGCCAGCAGTGAACTAGCGGGGGGGTACCAAGAGACCCAGTACTTC
TRBD1 | TRBJ2-7 | TRBV20-1 | - | CSASPRGQGDYEQYF | TGCAGTGCTAGCCCCCGCGGACAGGGTGACTACGAGCAGTACTTC
- | TRBJ2-5 | TRBV10-3 | many | CAISEMTQETQYF | TGTGCCATCAGTGAGATGACCCAAGAGACCCAGTACTTC
- | TRBJ2-1 | TRBV5-6 | - | CASSTRAQGPNEQFF | TGTGCCAGCAGCACCCGCGCTCAGGGGCCAAATGAGCAGTTCTTC
TRBD1 | TRBJ2-2 | TRBV7-6 | many | CASSSGTGGNTGELFF | TGTGCCAGCAGCTCCGGGACAGGGGGCAACACCGGGGAGCTGTTTTTT
- | TRBJ1-1 | TRBV6-1 | many | CASSETAGLWRMANTEAFF | TGTGCCAGCAGTGAAACGGCAGGGTTGTGGAGGATGGCCAACACTGAAGCTTTCTTT
- | TRBJ2-5 | TRBV6-5 | - | CASSYSKFGGPGETQYF | TGTGCCAGCAGTTACTCGAAGTTCGGGGGCCCTGGAGAGACCCAGTACTTC
- | TRBJ1-3 | TRBV28 | - | CASSWNGPTIYF | TGTGCCAGCAGTTGGAACGGACCCACCATATATTTT
- | TRBJ2-1 | TRBV20-1 | few | CSETPPNGNEQFF | TGCAGTGAAACACCTCCCAACGGCAATGAGCAGTTCTTC
- | TRBJ2-3 | TRBV7-2 | many | CASEPGVGTDTQYF | TGTGCCAGCGAACCGGGGGTCGGTACAGATACGCAGTATTTT
- | TRBJ1-2 | TRBV24-1 | many | CATSHGSTPRYGYTF | TGTGCCACCAGTCATGGATCCACGCCCAGATATGGCTACACCTTC
- | TRBJ2-2 | TRBV20-1 | once | CSARDRGGELFF | TGCAGTGCTAGAGATCGAGGCGGGGAGCTGTTTTTT
- | TRBJ1-2 | TRBV10-3 | few | CAISESSGYGYTF | TGTGCCATCAGTGAGTCGTCAGGATATGGCTACACCTTC
TRBD1 | TRBJ1-5 | TRBV18 | few | CASSAGQGDLYSNQPQHF | TGTGCCAGCTCAGCCGGACAGGGGGATCTTTATAGCAATCAGCCCCAGCATTTT
- | TRBJ1-6 | TRBV7-9 | few | CASSLIDHRGYNSPLHF | TGTGCCAGCAGCTTAATCGACCATAGGGGGTATAATTCACCCCTCCACTTT
- | TRBJ1-3 | TRBV2 | - | CASFSDGTSGNTIYF | TGTGCCAGCTTCTCCGACGGGACTTCTGGAAACACCATATATTTT
- | TRBJ2-1 | TRBV6-1 | few | CASSWGLGTSDEQFF | TGTGCCAGCAGTTGGGGACTGGGGACTTCTGATGAGCAGTTCTTC
- | TRBJ2-7 | TRBV6-5 | - | CASSYSPPLAREQYF | TGTGCCAGCAGTTACTCCCCGCCTCTAGCGAGGGAGCAGTACTTC
- | TRBJ1-1 | TRBV6-1 | many | CASSEDGALEAFF | TGTGCCAGCAGTGAAGACGGCGCCCTTGAAGCTTTCTTT
TRBD1 | TRBJ1-1 | TRBV13 | - | CASTNRGTEAFF | TGTGCCAGCACCAACAGGGGGACTGAAGCTTTCTTT